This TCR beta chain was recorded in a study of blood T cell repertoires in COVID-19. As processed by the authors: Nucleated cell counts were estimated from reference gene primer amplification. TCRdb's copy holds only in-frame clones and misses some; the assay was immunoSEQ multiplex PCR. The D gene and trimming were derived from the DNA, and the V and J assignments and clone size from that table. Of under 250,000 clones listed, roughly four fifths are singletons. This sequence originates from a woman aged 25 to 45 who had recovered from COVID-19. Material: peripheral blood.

CDR3 sequence: CASSQGTSGRELDTQYF. The CDR3 region has the DNA TGTGCCAGCAGCCAGGGTACTAGCGGGAGGGAATTGGATACGCAGTATTTT. This chain links TRBV4-2 with TRBJ2-3; 13 nucleotides align to TRBD2. The CDR3 consists of 17 residues. Germline lookup yields CDR1 LGHNA and CDR2 YNFKEQ. The V segment lost 3 bases and the J segment 6 bases; nucleotides outside the gene matches: 9.